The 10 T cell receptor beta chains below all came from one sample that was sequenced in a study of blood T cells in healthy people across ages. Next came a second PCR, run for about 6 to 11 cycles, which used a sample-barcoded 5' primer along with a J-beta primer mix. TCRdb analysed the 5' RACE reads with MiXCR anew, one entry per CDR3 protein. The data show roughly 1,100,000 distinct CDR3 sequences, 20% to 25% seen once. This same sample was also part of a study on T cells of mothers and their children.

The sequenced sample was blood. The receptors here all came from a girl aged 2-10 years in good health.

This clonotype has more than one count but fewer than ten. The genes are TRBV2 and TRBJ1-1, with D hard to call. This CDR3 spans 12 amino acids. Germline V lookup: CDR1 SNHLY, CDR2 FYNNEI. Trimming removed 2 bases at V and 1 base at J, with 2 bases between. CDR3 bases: TGTGCCAGCAGTGAAACGAACACTGAAGCTTTCTTT. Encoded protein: CASSETNTEAFF. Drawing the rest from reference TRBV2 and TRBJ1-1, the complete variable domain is EPEVTQTPSHQVTQMGQEVILRCVPISNHLYFYWYRQILGQKVEFLVSFYNNEISEKSEIFDDQFSVERPDGSNFTLKIRSTKLEDSAMYFCASSETNTEAFFGQGTRLTVV.

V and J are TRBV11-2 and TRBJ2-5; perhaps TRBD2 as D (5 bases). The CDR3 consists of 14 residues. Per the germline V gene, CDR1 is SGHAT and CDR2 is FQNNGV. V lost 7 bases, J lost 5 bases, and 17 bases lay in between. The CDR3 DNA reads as TGTGCCAGCACCTTTGTCAGTGGGAGTGAGACCCAGTACTTC. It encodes CASTFVSGSETQYF. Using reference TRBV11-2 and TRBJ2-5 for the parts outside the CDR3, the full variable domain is EAGVAQSPRYKIIEKRQSVAFWCNPISGHATLYWYQQILGQGPKLLIQFQNNGVVDDSQLPKDRFSAERLKGVDSTLKIQPAKLEDSAVYLCASTFVSGSETQYFGPGTRLLVL.

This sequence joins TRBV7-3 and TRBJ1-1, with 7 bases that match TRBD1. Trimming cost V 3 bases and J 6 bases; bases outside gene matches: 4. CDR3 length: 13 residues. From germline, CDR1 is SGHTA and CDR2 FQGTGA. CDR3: CASSFRGGAEAFF. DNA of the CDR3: TGTGCCAGCAGCTTCAGGGGGGGAGCTGAAGCTTTCTTT.

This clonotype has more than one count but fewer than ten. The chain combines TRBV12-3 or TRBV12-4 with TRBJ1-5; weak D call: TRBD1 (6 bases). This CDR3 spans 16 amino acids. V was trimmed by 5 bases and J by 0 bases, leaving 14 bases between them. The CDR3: CASSPTGMVSNQPQHF. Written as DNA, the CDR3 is TGTGCCAGCAGTCCTACAGGGATGGTTAGCAATCAGCCCCAGCATTTT.

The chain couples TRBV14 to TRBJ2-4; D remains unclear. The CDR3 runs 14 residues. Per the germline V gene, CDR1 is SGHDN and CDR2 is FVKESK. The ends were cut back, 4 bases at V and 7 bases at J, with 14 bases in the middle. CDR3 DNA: TGTGCCAGCAGCCGGCCCGGTCGTCCTAACATTCAGTACTTC. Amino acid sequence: CASSRPGRPNIQYF.

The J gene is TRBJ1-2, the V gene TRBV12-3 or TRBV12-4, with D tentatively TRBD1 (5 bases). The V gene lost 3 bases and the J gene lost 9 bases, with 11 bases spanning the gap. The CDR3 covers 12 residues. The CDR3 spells CASSFPGGRYTF. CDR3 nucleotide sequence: TGTGCCAGCAGTTTCCCCGGGGGTCGCTACACCTTC.

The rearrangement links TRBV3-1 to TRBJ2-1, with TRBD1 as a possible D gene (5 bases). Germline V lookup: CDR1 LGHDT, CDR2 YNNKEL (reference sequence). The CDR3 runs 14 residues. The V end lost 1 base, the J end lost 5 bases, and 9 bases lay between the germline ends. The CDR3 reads CASSQGGADNEQFF. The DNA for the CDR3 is TGTGCCAGCAGCCAAGGGGGCGCGGACAATGAGCAGTTCTTC.

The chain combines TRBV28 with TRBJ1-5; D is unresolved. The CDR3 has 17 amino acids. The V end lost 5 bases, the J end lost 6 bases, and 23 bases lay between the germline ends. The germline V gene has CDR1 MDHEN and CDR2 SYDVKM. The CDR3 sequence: CASSLTVTRAVGQPQHF. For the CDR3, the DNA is TGTGCCAGCAGTCTAACCGTCACGAGGGCAGTGGGTCAGCCCCAGCATTTT.

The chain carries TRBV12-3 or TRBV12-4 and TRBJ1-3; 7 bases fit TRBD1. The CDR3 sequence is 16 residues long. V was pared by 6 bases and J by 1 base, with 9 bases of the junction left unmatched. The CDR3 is CASSSTGPYSGNTIYF. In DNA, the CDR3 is TGTGCCAGCAGCTCGACAGGGCCCTATTCTGGAAACACCATATATTTT.

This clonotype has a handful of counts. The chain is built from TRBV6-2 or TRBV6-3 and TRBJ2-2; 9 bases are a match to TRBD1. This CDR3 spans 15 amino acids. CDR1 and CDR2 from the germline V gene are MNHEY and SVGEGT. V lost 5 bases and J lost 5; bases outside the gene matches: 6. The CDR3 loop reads CASSKQGARTGELFF. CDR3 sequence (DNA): TGTGCCAGCAGTAAACAGGGGGCAAGGACCGGGGAGCTGTTTTTT.